This note documents a single T cell receptor beta chain sequence. No antigen is known for it. No base qualities exist here, and no much larger clone lies one base off it. The first patient joined ICON in the first half of 2016, and enrollment wrapped up when the last patient was enrolled in September 2018. Fresh tumor and matched uninvolved tissue for in-depth immune analyses, including TCR sequencing, were collected from a subcohort of around 76 patients. TCR sequencing was performed on DNA isolated from bulk tissue, without cell sorting. This record comes from a study of tumor-infiltrating lymphocytes in localized non-small cell lung cancer (dated by TCRdb to about 2021). General notes on the study: The cohort included patients whose samples were collected after neoadjuvant chemotherapy, as well as both smokers and never-smokers and several histologies. Each patient provided resected tumor tissue plus uninvolved lung tissue from the same patient, with the uninvolved lung tissue described as non-adjacent to the tumor. Flow cytometry, multiplex immunofluorescence, RNA-seq, exome sequencing and proteomics were applied to the same patients as TCR sequencing, which was one of several integrated assays. In total, the ICON cohort consisted of approximately 140 surgical patients with localized non-small cell lung cancer who had their tumors resected. A total of roughly 57 patients were included in the paired tumor versus uninvolved lung comparison of immunoSEQ T-cell fraction.

The investigation overall reported the following: Because different pieces of the same tissue were used for different assays, technical variation could not be separated from intratumor heterogeneity. Assay coverage varied across patients depending on available tissue quantity, so only a subset of the cohort had TCR sequencing. Recurrence-free survival showed no association with tumor T-cell fraction measured by TCR sequencing (p = 0.61). TCR-derived T-cell fraction did not differ between the flow cytometry-defined immunotypes IM1 (good prognosis) and IM2 (poor prognosis). Consistent with immunofluorescence CD3 counts, TCRbeta sequencing supported greater T cell infiltration in tumors than in uninvolved lung tissue.

Spanning cysteine to phenylalanine, the CDR3 consists of 17 amino acids. The CDR3 DNA has 51 bases and is translated from base 1. V has 4 bases trimmed and J has 3 bases trimmed; junction bases matching no gene number 6. From a lookup of the germline V gene, CDR1 and CDR2 are SGHVS and FNYEAQ. The T-cell fraction in tumor and uninvolved lung tissue was provided by TCR sequencing with the immunoSEQ assay. Under the source paper's analysis protocol: To analyze survival, patients were divided into a high T-cell fraction group (upper tertile) and a low T-cell fraction group (lower two tertiles), and the two groups were compared using a log-rank test. A signed-rank test was used to test differences in T-cell fraction between paired tumor and uninvolved lung samples. As stored in TCRdb, this immuneACCESS dataset retains in-frame rearrangements with V and J assigned. A fraction of the clones does not appear; measured against another copy, unresolved V genes explain less than half of the discrepancy, and the remainder lacks a known reason. V, J and clone size derive from that table, while D and trimming were established from the DNA sequence. The sample profile shows about 16,000 clones; roughly 70% of them were found once. Over 8.5% of the sample is held by the ten biggest clonotypes.

The receptor comes from a human donor with non-small cell lung cancer. The receptor chain draws on TRBV7-6 and TRBJ2-5; a stretch of 15 junction bases matches TRBD2. The sequenced sample consisted of lung tumor tissue. CDR3 protein: CASSSGLAGGPEETQYF. The DNA reads TGTGCCAGCAGCTCCGGACTAGCGGGAGGGCCAGAAGAGACCCAGTACTTC. Full variable domain (CDR3 extended with the reference TRBV7-6 and TRBJ2-5 proteins): GAGVSQSPRYKVTKRGQDVALRCDPISGHVSLYWYRQALGQGPEFLTYFNYEAQQDKSGLPNDRFSAERPEGSISTLTIQRTEQRDSAMYRCASSSGLAGGPEETQYFGPGTRLLVL.